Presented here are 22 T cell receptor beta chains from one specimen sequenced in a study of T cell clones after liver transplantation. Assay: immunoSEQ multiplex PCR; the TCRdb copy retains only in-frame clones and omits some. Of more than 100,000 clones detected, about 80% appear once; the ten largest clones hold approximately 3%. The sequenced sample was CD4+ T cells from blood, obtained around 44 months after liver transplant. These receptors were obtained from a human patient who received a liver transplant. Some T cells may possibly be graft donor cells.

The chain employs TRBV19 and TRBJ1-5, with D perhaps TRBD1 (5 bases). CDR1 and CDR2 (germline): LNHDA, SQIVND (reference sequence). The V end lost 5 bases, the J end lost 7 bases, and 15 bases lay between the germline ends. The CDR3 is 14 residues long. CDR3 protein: CASSGTGEGQPQHF. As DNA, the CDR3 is TGTGCCAGTAGTGGGACCGGGGAGGGGCAGCCCCAGCATTTT.

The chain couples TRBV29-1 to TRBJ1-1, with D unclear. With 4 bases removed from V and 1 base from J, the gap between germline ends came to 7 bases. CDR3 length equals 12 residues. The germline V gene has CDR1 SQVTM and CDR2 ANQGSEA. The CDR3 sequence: CSVGGPNTEAFF. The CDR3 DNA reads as TGCAGCGTTGGAGGGCCGAACACTGAAGCTTTCTTT.

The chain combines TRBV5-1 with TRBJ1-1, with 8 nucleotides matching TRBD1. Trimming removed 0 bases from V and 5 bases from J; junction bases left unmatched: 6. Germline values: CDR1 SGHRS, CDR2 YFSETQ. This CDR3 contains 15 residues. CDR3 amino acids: CASSLEVRGQTEAFF. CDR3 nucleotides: TGCGCCAGCAGCTTGGAGGTCAGGGGGCAGACTGAAGCTTTCTTT.

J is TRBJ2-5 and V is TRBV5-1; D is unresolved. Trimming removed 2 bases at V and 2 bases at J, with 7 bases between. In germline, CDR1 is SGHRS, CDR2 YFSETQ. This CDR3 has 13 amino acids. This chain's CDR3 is CASSFRPQETQYF. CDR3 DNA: TGCGCCAGCAGCTTCCGTCCACAAGAGACCCAGTACTTC.

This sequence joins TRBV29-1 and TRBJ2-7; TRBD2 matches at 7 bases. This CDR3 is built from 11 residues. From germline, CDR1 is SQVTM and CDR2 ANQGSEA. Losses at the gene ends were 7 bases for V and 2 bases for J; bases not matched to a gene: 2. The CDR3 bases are TGCAGCGGGGGAGGGGCCTACGAGCAGTACTTC. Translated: CSGGGAYEQYF.

CDR3 sequence reads: CASSQEGVRAAPEAFF. In nucleotides, the CDR3 is TGCGCCAGCAGTCAAGAGGGGGTAAGGGCCGCCCCTGAAGCTTTCTTT. V usage is TRBV23-1 and J usage is TRBJ1-1; the D gene is possibly TRBD1 (6 bases). TRBV23-1 is an ORF, and what it does is uncertain. The V gene lost 2 bases and the J gene lost 6 bases, with 19 bases spanning the gap. The CDR3 has 16 residues.

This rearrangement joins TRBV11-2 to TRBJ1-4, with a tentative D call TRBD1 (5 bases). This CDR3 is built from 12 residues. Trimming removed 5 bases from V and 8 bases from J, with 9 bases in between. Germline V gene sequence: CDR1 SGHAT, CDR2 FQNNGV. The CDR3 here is CASSTWGEKLFF. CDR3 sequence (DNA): TGTGCCAGCAGCACTTGGGGGGAAAAACTGTTTTTT.

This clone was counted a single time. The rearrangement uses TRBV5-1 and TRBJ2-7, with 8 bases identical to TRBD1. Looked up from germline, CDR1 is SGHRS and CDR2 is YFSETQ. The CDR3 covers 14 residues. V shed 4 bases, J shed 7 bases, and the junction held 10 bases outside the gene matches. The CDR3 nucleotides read TGCGCCAGCAGCCACGGACAGGGAGTTGGGGAGCAGTACTTC. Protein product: CASSHGQGVGEQYF.

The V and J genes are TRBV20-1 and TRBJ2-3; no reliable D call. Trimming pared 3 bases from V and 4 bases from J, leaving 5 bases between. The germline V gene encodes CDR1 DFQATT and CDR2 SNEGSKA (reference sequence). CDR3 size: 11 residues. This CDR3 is CSASLADTQYF. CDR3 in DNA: TGCAGTGCTAGTCTAGCAGATACGCAGTATTTT.

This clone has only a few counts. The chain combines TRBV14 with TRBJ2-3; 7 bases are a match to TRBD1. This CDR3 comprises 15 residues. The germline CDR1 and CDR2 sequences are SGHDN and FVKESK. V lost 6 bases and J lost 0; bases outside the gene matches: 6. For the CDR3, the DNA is TGTGCCAGCAGACCGGGACAGTTTAGCACAGATACGCAGTATTTT. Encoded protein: CASRPGQFSTDTQYF. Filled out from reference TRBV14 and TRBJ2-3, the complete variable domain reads EAGVTQFPSHSVIEKGQTVTLRCDPISGHDNLYWYRRVMGKEIKFLLHFVKESKQDESGMPNNRFLAERTGGTYSTLKVQPAELEDSGVYFCASRPGQFSTDTQYFGPGTRLTVL.

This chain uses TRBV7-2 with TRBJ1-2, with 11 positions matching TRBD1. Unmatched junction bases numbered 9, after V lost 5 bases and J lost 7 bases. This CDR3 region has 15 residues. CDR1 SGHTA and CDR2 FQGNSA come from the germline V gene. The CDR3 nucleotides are TGTGCCAGCAGCGACAGGGACAGGGGGGCCGGTGGCTACACCTTC. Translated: CASSDRDRGAGGYTF.

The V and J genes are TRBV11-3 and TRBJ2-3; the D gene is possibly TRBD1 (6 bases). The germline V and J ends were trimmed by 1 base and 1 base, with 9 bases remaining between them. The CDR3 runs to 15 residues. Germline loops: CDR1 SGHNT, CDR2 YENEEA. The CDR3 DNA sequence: TGTGCCAGCAGCTTAGGGGGGCTGGGCACAGATACGCAGTATTTT. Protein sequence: CASSLGGLGTDTQYF.

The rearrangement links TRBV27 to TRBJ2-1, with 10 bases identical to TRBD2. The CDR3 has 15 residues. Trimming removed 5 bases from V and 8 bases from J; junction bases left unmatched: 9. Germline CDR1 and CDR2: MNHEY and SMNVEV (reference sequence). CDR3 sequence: CASSAGLALSDEQFF. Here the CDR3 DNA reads TGTGCCAGCAGTGCGGGACTAGCGCTTAGCGATGAGCAGTTCTTC.

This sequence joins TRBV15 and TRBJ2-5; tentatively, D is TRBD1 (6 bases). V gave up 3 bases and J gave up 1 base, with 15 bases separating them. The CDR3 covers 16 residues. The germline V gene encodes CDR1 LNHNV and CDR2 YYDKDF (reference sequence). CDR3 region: CATSRLTPGAQETQYF. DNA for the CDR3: TGTGCCACCAGCAGGTTAACCCCAGGGGCCCAAGAGACCCAGTACTTC.

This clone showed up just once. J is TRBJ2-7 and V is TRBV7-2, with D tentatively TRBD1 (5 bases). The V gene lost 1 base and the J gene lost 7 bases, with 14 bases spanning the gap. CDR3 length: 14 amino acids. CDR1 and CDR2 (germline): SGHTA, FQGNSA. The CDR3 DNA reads TGTGCCAGCAGCTTAGTACAGTCTAGGGGAGAGCAGTACTTC. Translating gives CASSLVQSRGEQYF.

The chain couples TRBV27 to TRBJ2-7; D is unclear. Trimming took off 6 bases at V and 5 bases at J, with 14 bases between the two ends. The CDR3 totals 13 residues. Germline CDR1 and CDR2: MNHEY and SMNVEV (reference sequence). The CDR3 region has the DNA TGTGCCAGCAGACTAAACAGTAGGGACGAGCAGTACTTC. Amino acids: CASRLNSRDEQYF.

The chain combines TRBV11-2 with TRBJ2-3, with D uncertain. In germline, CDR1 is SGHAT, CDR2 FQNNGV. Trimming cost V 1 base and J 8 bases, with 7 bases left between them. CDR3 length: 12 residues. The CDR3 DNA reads TGTGCCAGCAGCTTAGTAGTTGCTACGCAGTATTTT. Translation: CASSLVVATQYF.

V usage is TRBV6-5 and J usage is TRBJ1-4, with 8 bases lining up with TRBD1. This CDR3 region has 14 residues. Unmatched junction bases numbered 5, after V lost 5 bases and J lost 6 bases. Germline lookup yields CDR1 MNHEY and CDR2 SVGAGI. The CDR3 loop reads CASSQTGVHEKLFF. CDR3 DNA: TGTGCCAGCAGTCAGACAGGGGTCCATGAAAAACTGTTTTTT.

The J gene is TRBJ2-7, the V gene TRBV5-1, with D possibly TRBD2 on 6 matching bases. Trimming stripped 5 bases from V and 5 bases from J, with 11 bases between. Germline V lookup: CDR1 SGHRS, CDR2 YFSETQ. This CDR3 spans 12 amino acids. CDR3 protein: CASRISGDEQYF. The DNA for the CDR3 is TGCGCCAGCAGGATTAGCGGAGACGAGCAGTACTTC.

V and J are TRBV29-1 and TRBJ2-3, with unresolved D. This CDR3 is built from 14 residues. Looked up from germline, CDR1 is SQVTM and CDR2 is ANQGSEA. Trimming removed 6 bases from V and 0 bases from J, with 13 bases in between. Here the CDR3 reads CSVWPGLSTDTQYF. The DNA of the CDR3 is TGCAGCGTCTGGCCGGGCCTCAGCACAGATACGCAGTATTTT.

The CDR3 spells CASSTGLVEKLFF. In DNA, the CDR3 is TGTGCCAGCAGTACAGGGTTGGTTGAAAAACTGTTTTTT. The chain combines TRBV6-6 with TRBJ1-4; maybe TRBD1 (6 bases). CDR1 and CDR2 from the germline V gene are MNHNY and SVGAGI (reference sequence). Trimming pared 5 bases from V and 7 bases from J, leaving 11 bases between. The CDR3 is 13 amino acids.

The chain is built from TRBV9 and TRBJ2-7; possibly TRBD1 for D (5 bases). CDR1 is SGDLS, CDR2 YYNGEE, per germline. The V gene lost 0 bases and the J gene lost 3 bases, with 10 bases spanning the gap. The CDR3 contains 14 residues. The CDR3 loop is CASSVGQGRYEQYF. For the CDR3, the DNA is TGTGCCAGCAGCGTAGGGCAGGGTCGCTACGAGCAGTACTTC.